This is a list of T cell receptor beta chains from one sample in a study of blood T cell repertoires in COVID-19. The data were produced by immunoSEQ multiplex PCR, yet TCRdb's version contains in-frame clones alone and is incomplete. The repertoire consists of some 240,000 clones, with 87% occurring once and the leading ten covering approximately 7.9%. The material sequenced was peripheral blood. These receptors all come from a man in his sixties who had recovered from COVID-19. CDR3s include the opening cysteine and the closing phenylalanine or tryptophan. The D gene is left open where the match is weak. Rows give clone size only sometimes, using once, few, many, or a class for an expanded clone.

J: TRBJ1-2; D: TRBD1; V: TRBV14; size: .; length: 13; DNA: TGTGCCAGCAGCCCCGGGACAGCCTATGGCTACACCTTC; CDR3: CASSPGTAYGYTF
J: TRBJ2-1; D: TRBD1; V: TRBV18; size: .; length: 15; DNA: TGTGCCAGCTCACCCGCGGGACAGGGTGTTCGTGAGCAGTTCTTC; CDR3: CASSPAGQGVREQFF
J: TRBJ2-3; D: .; V: TRBV29-1; size: .; length: 13; DNA: TGCAGCGTCAGTACAGGTAGCACAGATACGCAGTATTTT; CDR3: CSVSTGSTDTQYF
J: TRBJ2-7; D: TRBD1; V: TRBV7-9; size: many; length: 14; DNA: TGTGCCAGCAGCTTAGGGGACAGCACCTACGAGCAGTACTTC; CDR3: CASSLGDSTYEQYF
J: TRBJ2-2; D: TRBD1; V: TRBV2; size: .; length: 13; DNA: TGTGCCAGTAGACAGGGGGCCACCGGGGAGCTGTTTTTT; CDR3: CASRQGATGELFF
J: TRBJ1-1; D: TRBD1; V: TRBV3-1/TRBV3-2; size: .; length: 16; DNA: TGTGCCAGCAGCCAGGGCTACAGGGGAGTGTACACTGAAGCTTTCTTT; CDR3: CASSQGYRGVYTEAFF
J: TRBJ2-4; D: .; V: TRBV5-1; size: .; length: 18; DNA: TGCGCCAGCAGCTTGGAAACAACAGGGTTTCGAGCCAAAAACATTCAGTACTTC; CDR3: CASSLETTGFRAKNIQYF
J: TRBJ1-1; D: .; V: TRBV28; size: .; length: 14; DNA: TGTGCCAGCAGTTTAGGGAGCATGAACACTGAAGCTTTCTTT; CDR3: CASSLGSMNTEAFF
J: TRBJ2-1; D: TRBD2; V: TRBV2; size: .; length: 15; DNA: TGTGCCAGCAGTCTAGCGGGGGGCCGCTACAATGAGCAGTTCTTC; CDR3: CASSLAGGRYNEQFF
J: TRBJ2-6; D: .; V: TRBV19; size: .; length: 17; DNA: TGTGCCAGTACCCACAGGGTGAGAGTCGCTGGGGCCAACGTCCTGACTTTC; CDR3: CASTHRVRVAGANVLTF
J: TRBJ2-2; D: .; V: TRBV5-4; size: .; length: 15; DNA: TGTGCCAGCAGCTTGGAACCTATCGGGGCCGGGGAGCTGTTTTTT; CDR3: CASSLEPIGAGELFF
J: TRBJ1-2; D: .; V: TRBV2; size: few; length: 11; DNA: TGTGCCAGCCGGCTTCAGGGATTCTACACCTTC; CDR3: CASRLQGFYTF
J: TRBJ1-2; D: TRBD1; V: TRBV6-5; size: .; length: 15; DNA: TGTGCCAGCAGGGTACCAGGGGGAGACAACTATGGCTACACCTTC; CDR3: CASRVPGGDNYGYTF
J: TRBJ2-3; D: TRBD2; V: TRBV11-2; size: .; length: 17; DNA: TGTGCCAGCAGCCTTAGAGGACTAGCGGGGGTCCAGGATACGCAGTATTTT; CDR3: CASSLRGLAGVQDTQYF
J: TRBJ2-2; D: .; V: TRBV3-1/TRBV3-2; size: .; length: 17; DNA: TGTGCCAGCAGCCAACCCAAGGTTGCGGGGTTGGCCGGGGAGCTGTTTTTT; CDR3: CASSQPKVAGLAGELFF
J: TRBJ1-1; D: TRBD1; V: TRBV28; size: .; length: 12; DNA: TGTGCCAGCAGCTCCGGGACAGGGAGGGCTTTCTTT; CDR3: CASSSGTGRAFF
J: TRBJ1-1; D: .; V: TRBV7-9; size: .; length: 15; DNA: TGTGCCAGCAGCTTAGGGTCGGGCAGGGCCACTGAAGCTTTCTTT; CDR3: CASSLGSGRATEAFF
J: TRBJ2-5; D: TRBD1; V: TRBV10-2; size: .; length: 14; DNA: TGCGCCAGCAGCCCCAGGGGGCGGATTGAGACCCAGTACTTC; CDR3: CASSPRGRIETQYF
J: TRBJ2-3; D: .; V: TRBV10-1; size: .; length: 14; DNA: TGCGCCAGCAGTGCATTAGCTCGCACAGATACGCAGTATTTT; CDR3: CASSALARTDTQYF
J: TRBJ2-2; D: TRBD1; V: TRBV13; size: .; length: 16; DNA: TGTGCCAGCAGCCCGCGACAGGGGGCTGGACCCGGGGAGCTGTTTTTT; CDR3: CASSPRQGAGPGELFF
J: TRBJ2-7; D: TRBD2; V: TRBV5-1; size: .; length: 14; DNA: TGCGCCAGCAGCTTCAGCGGGGGGACTTACGAGCAGTACTTC; CDR3: CASSFSGGTYEQYF
J: TRBJ1-2; D: .; V: TRBV10-3; size: .; length: 14; DNA: TGTGCCATCAGTGACTTAGGGGTTTTAAAAGGCTACACCTTC; CDR3: CAISDLGVLKGYTF
J: TRBJ2-7; D: TRBD1; V: TRBV19; size: .; length: 15; DNA: TGTGCCAGTAGTACACAACGGACAGGAATTTACGAGCAGTACTTC; CDR3: CASSTQRTGIYEQYF
J: TRBJ1-2; D: .; V: TRBV12-3/TRBV12-4; size: .; length: 12; DNA: TGTGCCAGCAGTTTTGAAGGGGTCGGCTACACCTTC; CDR3: CASSFEGVGYTF
J: TRBJ2-1; D: .; V: TRBV19; size: .; length: 13; DNA: TGTGCCAGTAGTATAGGGAGAAACAATGAGCAGTTCTTC; CDR3: CASSIGRNNEQFF
J: TRBJ2-7; D: TRBD2; V: TRBV7-6; size: .; length: 16; DNA: TGTGCCAGCAGCCTACGGACTAGCGGGGGGGCCCACGAGCAGTACTTC; CDR3: CASSLRTSGGAHEQYF
J: TRBJ1-2; D: .; V: TRBV6-1; size: once; length: 13; DNA: TGTGCCAGCAGTGAAGTTCCAGGGTATGGCTACACCTTC; CDR3: CASSEVPGYGYTF
J: TRBJ1-3; D: TRBD1; V: TRBV29-1; size: .; length: 13; DNA: TGCAGCGTTGAGGGACAGGAGATTAACACCATATATTTT; CDR3: CSVEGQEINTIYF
J: TRBJ2-6; D: .; V: TRBV30; size: .; length: 18; DNA: TGTGCCTGGAGTGTCCAAACAGAAGGGAGTTCTGGGGCCAACGTCCTGACTTTC; CDR3: CAWSVQTEGSSGANVLTF
J: TRBJ1-2; D: TRBD1; V: TRBV5-1; size: .; length: 14; DNA: TGCGCCAGCAGCCAGGGACAGCTAGATATGGGCTACACCTTC; CDR3: CASSQGQLDMGYTF
J: TRBJ2-6; D: TRBD1; V: TRBV27; size: .; length: 17; DNA: TGTGCCAGCAGTTTAGGACAGGGGAACTCTGGGGCCAACGTCCTGACTTTC; CDR3: CASSLGQGNSGANVLTF
J: TRBJ2-7; D: .; V: TRBV7-6; size: .; length: 12; DNA: TGTGCCATAGAAACTACGACCTACGAGCAGTACTTC; CDR3: CAIETTTYEQYF
J: TRBJ1-2; D: TRBD1; V: TRBV7-9; size: .; length: 14; DNA: TGTGCCAGCAGCCTCGGGACAGGGGATCATGGCTACACCTTC; CDR3: CASSLGTGDHGYTF
J: TRBJ1-1; D: .; V: TRBV30; size: .; length: 18; DNA: TGTGCCTGGAGTGACCCACAGGGAAGGAAAGGCTTGAACACTGAAGCTTTCTTT; CDR3: CAWSDPQGRKGLNTEAFF
J: TRBJ1-2; D: TRBD1; V: TRBV7-2; size: .; length: 14; DNA: TGTGCCAGCAGCCCCCCAGGGGGCGGCTATGGCTACACCTTC; CDR3: CASSPPGGGYGYTF
J: TRBJ2-2; D: .; V: TRBV7-9; size: few; length: 15; DNA: TGTGCCAGCAGCTTAGTTAGTCGGAACACCGGGGAGCTGTTTTTT; CDR3: CASSLVSRNTGELFF
J: TRBJ1-5; D: .; V: TRBV4-1; size: .; length: 14; DNA: TGCGCTCCGCGCAGACATCCCATTAAACAGCCCCAGCATTTT; CDR3: CAPRRHPIKQPQHF
J: TRBJ2-7; D: .; V: TRBV3-1/TRBV3-2; size: few; length: 15; DNA: TGTGCCAGCAGCCGAAACAGGGGGAGGGAGTACGAGCAGTACTTC; CDR3: CASSRNRGREYEQYF
J: TRBJ1-2; D: .; V: TRBV14; size: few; length: 13; DNA: TGTGCCAGCAGCCAATCAGGGGTGTATGGCTACACCTTC; CDR3: CASSQSGVYGYTF
J: TRBJ1-5; D: TRBD1; V: TRBV18; size: once; length: 16; DNA: TGTGCCAGCTCACCACTAATGCGGGACAGGAATCAGCCCCAGCATTTT; CDR3: CASSPLMRDRNQPQHF
J: TRBJ2-1; D: TRBD2; V: TRBV9; size: .; length: 15; DNA: TGTGCCAGCAGCGCTAGCGGGGGGGCCGGTAATGAGCAGTTCTTC; CDR3: CASSASGGAGNEQFF
J: TRBJ1-3; D: TRBD1; V: TRBV7-9; size: .; length: 14; DNA: TGTGCCAGCAGCTTAACAGGGGCTGGAAACACCATATATTTT; CDR3: CASSLTGAGNTIYF
J: TRBJ2-3; D: TRBD1; V: TRBV27; size: .; length: 15; DNA: TGTGCCAGCAGTTTAAAGGGGGCTAGCACAGATACGCAGTATTTT; CDR3: CASSLKGASTDTQYF
J: TRBJ1-2; D: TRBD1; V: TRBV5-6; size: .; length: 14; DNA: TGTGCCAGCAGCCTGGGGACAGGGCCCTATGGCTACACCTTC; CDR3: CASSLGTGPYGYTF
J: TRBJ2-5; D: .; V: TRBV21-1; size: once; length: 18; DNA: TGTGCCAGCAGCAAAGCCCCAGGACAGGGTCGAGGGCAAGAGACCCAGTACTTC; CDR3: CASSKAPGQGRGQETQYF
J: TRBJ2-4; D: .; V: TRBV5-1; size: .; length: 17; DNA: TGCGCCAGCAGCCAGGTGACCGGGACACCTTTATGGAACATTCAGTACTTC; CDR3: CASSQVTGTPLWNIQYF
J: TRBJ1-6; D: .; V: TRBV10-3; size: .; length: 13; DNA: TGTGCCATCAGTCCACATCGTAATTCACCCCTCCACTTT; CDR3: CAISPHRNSPLHF
J: TRBJ1-6; D: .; V: TRBV9; size: .; length: 15; DNA: TGTGCCAGCTCCCGAGAGGGGCAGGGGAATTCACCCCTCCACTTT; CDR3: CASSREGQGNSPLHF
J: TRBJ1-1; D: TRBD1; V: TRBV12-3/TRBV12-4; size: .; length: 13; DNA: TGTGCCAGCAGAGGACAGGGTGTCACTGAAGCTTTCTTT; CDR3: CASRGQGVTEAFF
J: TRBJ1-5; D: TRBD1; V: TRBV15; size: .; length: 17; DNA: TGTGCCACCAGCAGTAGACAGGGAGCCCATAGCAATCAGCCCCAGCATTTT; CDR3: CATSSRQGAHSNQPQHF
J: TRBJ1-5; D: .; V: TRBV10-3; size: once; length: 14; DNA: TGTGCCATCAGTGTTAGTGATAGCAATCAGCCCCAGCATTTT; CDR3: CAISVSDSNQPQHF
J: TRBJ2-5; D: .; V: TRBV3-1/TRBV3-2; size: .; length: 11; DNA: TGTGCCAGCAGCCGCGGGGAGACCCAGTACTTC; CDR3: CASSRGETQYF
J: TRBJ1-5; D: TRBD1; V: TRBV6-4; size: once; length: 18; DNA: TGTGCAAGCATAGAGCTGGCCAGCACAGGGGGCCGAAATCAGCCCCAGCATTTT; CDR3: CASIELASTGGRNQPQHF